This T cell receptor beta chain was obtained from a study of cytomegalovirus exposure and HLA in healthy donors (dated by TCRdb to 2016 to 2017). About the study as a whole: In an earlier analysis of 450 to 750 of the donors, approximately 260 Gb of sequence data and 100 million or so unique TCR beta sequences from about 190 million T cells were reported. In the later analysis, no new phenotypic data were used to find candidate immune exposures; instead, reliance was placed on TCR beta sequences and their occurrence across donors. Class I and class II HLA loci were covered by the typing at four-digit resolution. In a later genetic analysis, genome-wide SNP genotypes for about 55% of the 666 donors were used, and that subset was treated as a discovery cohort. All discovery cohort repertoires had been generated using a single sequencing platform. Typing coverage varied by locus: roughly 629-630 donors for A, B, C, DRB1 and DQB1; more than 500 for DQA1; more than 600 for DPA1; some 470 for DPB1. About 300 gigabases of sequencing data and approximately 93 million unique TCR sequences were included in an early release covering about 600 HLA-typed donors. The study used immunosequencing to profile the T cell repertoires of 670 or so subjects and linked those repertoires to cytomegalovirus serostatus. To decide whether each TCR beta V gene segment behaved as functional or pseudogenic, an earlier analysis of some 600 of the donors relied on high-throughput TCR beta sequencing. Among 398 genotyped donors of the cohort, an average of around 240,000 unique TCR beta nucleotide sequences were sequenced per donor, 15% to 20% of them non-productive. Roughly 5 DR-DQ haplotypes were handled as single units for association and clustering because linkage in the cohort was strong. Donor age, sex, ethnicity and CMV serostatus were collected together with the repertoire data. To predict cytomegalovirus infection status, the study brought together high-throughput TCR immunosequencing, statistical association of individual TCRs with disease status, and machine learning. The study aimed to test whether cataloging public T cell receptors could reveal signatures of past pathogen exposure. A later analysis re-examined previously published TCR beta repertoires from more than 600 donors and added high-resolution HLA genotyping to investigate patterns of TCR occurrence. Besides the first cohort of some 670 subjects, a separate validation cohort made up of 120 different subjects was used. Of the roughly 400 genotyped donors, approximately 80% were placed in the genetic ancestry cluster associated with self-reported Caucasian donors. The investigation overall reported the following: In a later analysis, HLA-associated TCR beta chains showed more clonal expansion and lower generation probabilities than non-associated chains that were equally common. According to a later analysis, TCR association rates differed among HLA loci, with DRB1 alleles showing the most associated TCRs and HLA-C alleles showing the fewest. CMV serostatus was the only immune exposure information available for the cohort. In a later analysis, most CMV-associated TCR beta chains were found to appear HLA-restricted, with HLA associations seemingly driven largely by CMV exposure. A further reported finding was that TCR beta sequences accurately predicted the HLA-A and HLA-B alleles for most subjects in the first cohort. According to the authors, the approach could potentially be generalized to other disease states and immunological phenotypes. An earlier analysis of 587 of the donors showed that most TCR beta V segments appeared in productive rearrangements either about 87% or about 30% of the time, which broadly matched IMGT annotations. Cytomegalovirus status was reported to be diagnosed by the classifier with high specificity and sensitivity in both the original and validation cohorts. Because counts were too low, about 15 rarely observed V segments, including chromosome 9 orphons, were left out of the earlier analysis of roughly 600 of the donors. Correlated functional status among segregating V segments might be attributable to linkage disequilibrium, but an unknown experimental factor could not be ruled out. A later genetic analysis reported fewer N-insertions in productive TCRs among donors in an Asian-associated ancestry cluster than the approximately 670-donor mean. The sequencing pipeline was judged likely to have produced a cluster of highly shared sequence variants as a technical artifact. Three of the identified cytomegalovirus-associated TCR beta chains were confirmed in vitro to be specific for cytomegalovirus antigens. Most TCR sequences were seen in very few donors, while some public TCRs were found in many individuals. Because HLA typing was missing for some donors at each locus, association tests included only the typed subset. Roughly uniform sequencing depth across donors was assumed in presence/absence analyses, although this assumption may not hold. The study listed 150 to 200 TCR beta chains as associated with cytomegalovirus. Specific HLA alleles were associated with roughly 16,000 TCR beta sequences at a false discovery rate of 0.05 in a later analysis. Assigning TCR associations to individual alleles was difficult when HLA alleles, especially DR and DQ, strongly co-occurred. A later analysis reported that several top co-occurrence clusters appeared linked to parvovirus B19, influenza, CMV and Epstein-Barr virus. Only TCR beta chains were sequenced in this cohort, and the absence of alpha or paired-chain data limited detectable features. V-gene and J-gene trimming of TCR beta chains was associated with a missense DCLRE1C variant in a later genetic analysis, and the association was replicated in an independent cohort.

Libraries were prepared through the immunoSEQ multiplex PCR assay. For the multiplex PCR, a mixture combining 60 forward primers for TCR Vbeta segments and 13 reverse primers for TCR Jbeta segments was used. Amplification of the CDR3 region of rearranged TCR beta genes was performed with a multiplex PCR assay on genomic DNA. Amplified TCR beta libraries were sequenced as 87-base-pair reads on the Illumina HiSeq System. From the authors' description of their analysis: In a later analysis, roughly 80 million unique TCR beta chains were counted across the roughly 610 repertoires, and about 9.9 million of these chains were shared by at least two donors. Raw reads were error-corrected and collapsed into unique sequences by a nearest-neighbor algorithm in which closely related sequences were merged to remove PCR and sequencing errors. CDR3 sequences were aligned to IMGT reference sequences to assign V, D and J gene segments. For a sequence to be retained, at least a six-nucleotide match to both a V gene segment and a J gene segment was required. Rearrangements were called productive when the CDR3 lacked stop codons and stayed in frame with V and J; all others were non-productive. Following IMGT convention, CDR3 was defined as the stretch from the second conserved V-encoded cysteine to the conserved J-encoded phenylalanine. The earlier analysis of 500 to 650 of the donors excluded any sequence lacking an unambiguous match to a single V gene segment. In an earlier analysis of several hundred of the donors, V segments were called functional above 56.7% productive rearrangements and were called segregating when the between-donor standard deviation exceeded 5%. A statistical classification framework was developed to diagnose cytomegalovirus status using the catalog of TCR beta chain sequences. In a later analysis, TCR nucleotide sequences were compared against IMGT/GENE-DB human TR gene sequences so that V and J genes could be assigned. In a later analysis, CDR3 sequences and most-parsimonious VDJ recombination scenarios were assigned using the TCRdist pipeline. In a later analysis, each TCR beta chain was defined by its CDR3 amino acid sequence together with its V-gene family, and reads without a unique V-gene family were excluded. A later analysis removed several hundred highly shared, low-generation-probability nucleotide sequences to deal with suspected cross-contamination and a sequencing artifact. In a later analysis, a clonal expansion index was calculated for each public chain from normalized within-repertoire ranks of inferred template counts. In a later analysis, generation probabilities were computed using a VDJ recombination model fitted to out-of-frame rearrangements, and the results were checked against IGoR. In a later analysis, hypergeometric tests were used to score TCR-TCR, TCR-HLA and TCR-CMV co-occurrence, with a repertoire-size bias correction applied to TCR pairs. False discovery rates were estimated in a later analysis by permuting HLA or CMV assignments 20 times. A later analysis grouped co-occurring TCRs with DBSCAN, adding TCRdist sequence similarity when clustering within HLA-allele-positive subsets. Repertoires with fewer than 30,000 or more than 120,000 public chains, plus five repertoires with anomalous nucleotide sharing, were excluded from co-occurrence clustering. This immuneACCESS table, as held by TCRdb, lists in-frame sequences with V and J called but not all clones. Of the missing ones, under half trace to an unresolved V gene in checked studies; the others have no known cause. V, J and clone size derive from that table, while D and trimming were established from the DNA sequence. This sample has about 52,000 clones in its table, and about three quarters of those were observed once. The leading ten clones occupy 2.5% to 3% of the sample.

In total, 630 or so healthy bone marrow donors made up the cohort. All cohort members were sampled while nominally healthy, although unrecorded immune exposures were likely present. The donor was CMV seronegative and was included in the group of several hundred seronegative cohort members. A peripheral blood sample was provided by each donor, and peripheral blood mononuclear cells were used for TCR beta sequencing. Genomic DNA was extracted from the blood cell samples with the Qiagen DNeasy Blood Extraction Kit. Notes on this clone: No antigen is known for it. No clone much larger than this one lies a single base away; base qualities are absent.

The origin of this receptor is a man between 18 and 35 years old in good health and CMV-seronegative. Sequences were obtained from PBMCs.

Read as DNA, the sequence is TGTGCCAGCAGCCCGAGACAGGGTCTAGGCAATCAGCCCCAGCATTTT. Translated, this gives CASSPRQGLGNQPQHF. The sequence links TRBV7-2 to TRBJ1-5; TRBD1 lines up with 7 middle nucleotides. CDR1 and CDR2, looked up from the germline V gene, are SGHTA and FQGNSA. V is pruned by 5 bases and J by 2 bases, leaving 9 bases of the junction without a gene match. Counted from cysteine to phenylalanine, this CDR3 has 16 amino acids. Of all the DNA, just the CDR3 is kept, 48 bases in frame from base 1.